This paragraph reports one T cell receptor (beta chain). The antigen is unknown. These data belong to a study of graft-versus-host responses after intestinal transplantation. Study-level information: Transplant recipients had multivisceral, liver-intestinal, or isolated intestinal grafts. All recipients were given anti-thymocyte globulin induction, and tacrolimus and steroids were then administered for 3 to 4 years. The study's findings and limits: Early post-transplant declines in HvG were associated with peak levels of circulating GvH clones. Individuals carrying graft-donor T cell macrochimerism showed high graft-versus-host to host-versus-graft clonal ratios in allografts.

TCRdb's table, derived via immunoSEQ multiplex PCR, lists solely in-frame clones and lacks some. The repertoire includes roughly 96,000 clones, around nine tenths of them detected once, and nearly 0.5% sits in the top ten. Trimming stripped 5 bases from V and 0 bases from J, with 14 bases between. Looked up from germline, CDR1 is MDHEN and CDR2 is SYDVKM. The CDR3 runs to 15 residues. The chain is built from TRBV28 and TRBJ2-7, with D perhaps TRBD2 (6 bases). The sample in question was unstimulated CD8+ T cells sorted from spleen or lymph node cells, obtained before intestinal transplant. The sequence was obtained from a human donor who received an intestinal transplant. The CDR3 reads CASSGTGGPSYEQYF. For the CDR3, the DNA is TGTGCCAGCAGTGGCACAGGAGGGCCCTCCTACGAGCAGTACTTC.